The rows below give T cell receptor beta chains drawn from one sample of a study of blood T cell repertoires in COVID-19. The data were produced by immunoSEQ multiplex PCR, yet TCRdb's version contains in-frame clones alone and is incomplete. The sample lists around 110,000 clones, 70% to 90% seen once, with under 2.5% in the top ten. The sequenced sample consisted of peripheral blood. The receptors derive from a man aged 25-40 years with acute or convalescent COVID-19. Both conserved end residues are part of each CDR3. A D gene is named only where the DNA matches it firmly. Clone size is not always given. Where it is, it says once, few, many or a class for expanded clones.

cdr3_nt cdr3_aa d_call clone_size j_call v_call
TGTGCCTGGAGTGTAGGGGCAGGTTTAAATTATGGCTACACCTTC CAWSVGAGLNYGYTF . . TRBJ1-2 TRBV30
TGTGCCAGCAGCGTAGGACTGACTTCTGGAAACACCATATATTTT CASSVGLTSGNTIYF . . TRBJ1-3 TRBV9
TGTGCCAGCAGTTTAAAGGCGGGCTATGGCTACACCTTC CASSLKAGYGYTF . once TRBJ1-2 TRBV27
TGTGCCAGCGGTGGGGGGCGCAGGATAGATACGCAGTATTTT CASGGGRRIDTQYF . . TRBJ2-3 TRBV2
TGTGCCAGCAGCAGAGGACTAGCCCACGCAGATACGCAGTATTTT CASSRGLAHADTQYF TRBD2 . TRBJ2-3 TRBV13
TGTGCCAGCAGCGTAGACGGCGGTCGAAACACCATATATTTT CASSVDGGRNTIYF . . TRBJ1-3 TRBV9
TGTGCCAGCTCCCCGAGAATCGGGACCGGGGAGCTGTTTTTT CASSPRIGTGELFF . . TRBJ2-2 TRBV18
TGTGCCAGTAGTTTACAGGGGGCGATCACTGAAGCTTTCTTT CASSLQGAITEAFF TRBD1 . TRBJ1-1 TRBV19
TGTGCCAGCAGCCGGACACCAGGCGGAAACACTGAAGCTTTCTTT CASSRTPGGNTEAFF . . TRBJ1-1 TRBV4-2
TGTGCCTGGAGTCCCGGGACAGGGGGAGAAAAACTGTTTTTT CAWSPGTGGEKLFF TRBD1 . TRBJ1-4 TRBV30
TGTGCCAGCTCATCGCGGCGGGGGGCAAATGGCTACACCTTC CASSSRRGANGYTF . few TRBJ1-2 TRBV18
TGTGCCAGTAGTATAGTCGGGAGGGATACGCAGTATTTT CASSIVGRDTQYF TRBD2 few TRBJ2-3 TRBV19
TGTGCCGGGAACAGGGCAGGGGAGCCCACCGGGGAGCTGTTTTTT CAGNRAGEPTGELFF . once TRBJ2-2 TRBV7-8
TGTGCCATCAGTGAAACAGGGGAGTATTCACCCCTCCACTTT CAISETGEYSPLHF TRBD1 . TRBJ1-6 TRBV10-3
TGTGCCAGCAGCCTATCCGGGACTGGACAAGATACGCAGTATTTT CASSLSGTGQDTQYF . . TRBJ2-3 TRBV5-4
TGTGCCAGCAGTCGGGGTTCTGGGGCCAACGTCCTGACTTTC CASSRGSGANVLTF . . TRBJ2-6 TRBV6-5
TGTGCCAGCGCGTGGGGGCCCGGGGCCAACGTCCTGACTTTC CASAWGPGANVLTF . . TRBJ2-6 TRBV2
TGTGCTAGTGGTTTGGTAGAGGCAAATGGCTACACCTTC CASGLVEANGYTF . . TRBJ1-2 TRBV12-5
TGTGCCAGCAGGATACTGGGACAGGGATATGGCTACACCTTC CASRILGQGYGYTF TRBD1 . TRBJ1-2 TRBV6-5
TGTGCCAGTAGTATTATGGGGCGTGGCTACACCTTC CASSIMGRGYTF . . TRBJ1-2 TRBV19
TGTGCCAGTAGTACGACAGGGGTGGAGACCCAGTACTTC CASSTTGVETQYF TRBD1 . TRBJ2-5 TRBV19
TGTGCCAGTAGTATACCCGGGAGCACAGATACGCAGTATTTT CASSIPGSTDTQYF . . TRBJ2-3 TRBV19
TGTGCCAGCAGAGCAGGACAGGGGATAACCTACGAGCAGTACTTC CASRAGQGITYEQYF TRBD1 few TRBJ2-7 TRBV2
TGTGCCAGCAGTGAGGACAGACTACCGAACACTGAAGCTTTCTTT CASSEDRLPNTEAFF . . TRBJ1-1 TRBV2
TGTGCCAGCAGCCAGGGGGGTCGGGCTTTCTTT CASSQGGRAFF . few TRBJ1-1 TRBV3-1/TRBV3-2
TGCGCCAGCAGCCGGGACAGGGGAGATGATGAGCAGTTCTTC CASSRDRGDDEQFF TRBD1 few TRBJ2-1 TRBV5-1
TGTGCCAGTTCCCCAGACAGGCACAATGAGCAGTTCTTC CASSPDRHNEQFF . . TRBJ2-1 TRBV19
TGCGCCAGCAGTCGCAGGACAGGGGCCCCGGCACTGTTTTTT CASSRRTGAPALFF TRBD1 . TRBJ2-2 TRBV23-1
TGTGCCAGCAGTTTCGGGAGCACTGAAGCTTTCTTT CASSFGSTEAFF . . TRBJ1-1 TRBV12-3/TRBV12-4
TGTGCCAGCAGTGAAGGCAGGGTGACTGAAGCTTTCTTT CASSEGRVTEAFF . few TRBJ1-1 TRBV2
TGTGCCAGCAGTGAAATAGGGGGACAGGGATATCAGCCCCAGCATTTT CASSEIGGQGYQPQHF TRBD1 . TRBJ1-5 TRBV6-1
TGTGCCAGTAGTATAGGGGCTAGCGGGACATGGGCAGATACGCAGTATTTT CASSIGASGTWADTQYF TRBD2 . TRBJ2-3 TRBV19
TGTGCCTGGAGTCAACCCCCGGGACAGGGGGCAGATACGCAGTATTTT CAWSQPPGQGADTQYF TRBD1 . TRBJ2-3 TRBV30
TGTGCCAGCAGTGAAGGTAGGGGTAATCAGCCCCAGCATTTT CASSEGRGNQPQHF . . TRBJ1-5 TRBV2
TGTGCCAGCAGCTCGAACCTTAGGACAAGATTTCCCTACAATGAGCAGTTCTTC CASSSNLRTRFPYNEQFF . . TRBJ2-1 TRBV5-6
TGCAGTGCTAGTGATCGACAGAACACTGAAGCTTTCTTT CSASDRQNTEAFF . . TRBJ1-1 TRBV20-1
TGTGCCAGTGGGGAGACCATTGGGGTCGATGGCTACACCTTC CASGETIGVDGYTF . . TRBJ1-2 TRBV19
TGTGCCAGCAGCTTAACAGGCAACTTTTTCCTCCAAGAGACCCAGTACTTC CASSLTGNFFLQETQYF . . TRBJ2-5 TRBV11-2
TGTGCCAGCAGCCAAGCCAATCAGCCCCAGCATTTT CASSQANQPQHF . . TRBJ1-5 TRBV12-3/TRBV12-4
TGCGCCAGCAGCCACCCAGCCCCCGGGACTAGCGGGGGAGCCTCGAAACCCGGGGAGCTGTTTTTT CASSHPAPGTSGGASKPGELFF TRBD2 . TRBJ2-2 TRBV4-1
TGTGCCAGCAGTTTAGCCTCCGGCAGGGGGCCTTGGACTGAAGCTTTCTTT CASSLASGRGPWTEAFF TRBD1 . TRBJ1-1 TRBV27
TGTGCCAGCAGCCCAGCTAGCGGGGGCACAGATACGCAGTATTTT CASSPASGGTDTQYF TRBD2 . TRBJ2-3 TRBV7-9
TGTGCCAGCAGCTACTTAGCGGGAGGAAAGACAGATACGCAGTATTTT CASSYLAGGKTDTQYF TRBD2 . TRBJ2-3 TRBV9
TGCGCCAGCAGCCAAGTTCCCCCCAAAAAGCGGACCACAGATACGCAGTATTTT CASSQVPPKKRTTDTQYF . . TRBJ2-3 TRBV4-1
TGTGCCAGCAGCGTAGATGGCAGGGCGAACACTGAAGCTTTCTTT CASSVDGRANTEAFF . . TRBJ1-1 TRBV9
TGTGCCAGCAGCTTAGGAGGACTAGCGGGACGGGAGACCCAGTACTTC CASSLGGLAGRETQYF TRBD2 few TRBJ2-5 TRBV13